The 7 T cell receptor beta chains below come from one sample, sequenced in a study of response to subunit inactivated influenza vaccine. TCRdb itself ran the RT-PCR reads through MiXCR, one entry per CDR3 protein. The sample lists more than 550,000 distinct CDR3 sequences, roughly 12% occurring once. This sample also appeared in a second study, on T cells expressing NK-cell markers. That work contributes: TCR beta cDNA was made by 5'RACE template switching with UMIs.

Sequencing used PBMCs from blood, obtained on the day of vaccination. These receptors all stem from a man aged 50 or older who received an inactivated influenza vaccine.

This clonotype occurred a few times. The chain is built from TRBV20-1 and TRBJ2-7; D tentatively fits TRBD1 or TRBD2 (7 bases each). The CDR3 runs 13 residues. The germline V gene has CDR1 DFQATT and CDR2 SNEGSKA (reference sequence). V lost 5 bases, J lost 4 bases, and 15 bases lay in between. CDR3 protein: CSASRGGKYEQYF. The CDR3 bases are TGCAGTGCTTCCAGGGGGGGGAAATACGAGCAGTACTTC.

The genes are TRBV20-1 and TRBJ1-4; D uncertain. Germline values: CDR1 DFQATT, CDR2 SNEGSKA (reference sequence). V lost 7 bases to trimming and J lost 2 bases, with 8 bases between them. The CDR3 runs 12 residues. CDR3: CSGGVTNEKLFF. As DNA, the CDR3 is TGCAGTGGTGGTGTGACTAATGAAAAACTGTTTTTT.

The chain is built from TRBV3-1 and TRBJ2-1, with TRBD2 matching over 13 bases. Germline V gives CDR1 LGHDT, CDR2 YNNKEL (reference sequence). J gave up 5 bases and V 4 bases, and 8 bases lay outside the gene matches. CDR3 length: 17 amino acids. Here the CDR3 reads CASSPGLAGAVNNEQFF. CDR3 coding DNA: TGTGCCAGCAGCCCCGGACTAGCGGGGGCCGTAAACAATGAGCAGTTCTTC.

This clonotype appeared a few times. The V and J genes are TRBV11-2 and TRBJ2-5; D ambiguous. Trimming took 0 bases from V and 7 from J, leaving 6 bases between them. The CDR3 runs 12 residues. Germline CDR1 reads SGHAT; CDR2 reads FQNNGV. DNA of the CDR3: TGTGCCAGCAGCTTAGATACGACGACCCAGTACTTC. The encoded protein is CASSLDTTTQYF.

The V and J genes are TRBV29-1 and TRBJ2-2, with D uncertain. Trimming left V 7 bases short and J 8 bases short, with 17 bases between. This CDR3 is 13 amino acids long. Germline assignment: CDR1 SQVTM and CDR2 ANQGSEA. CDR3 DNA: TGCAGCGCCCAGACACTCAATAAAGGGGAGCTGTTTTTT. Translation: CSAQTLNKGELFF.

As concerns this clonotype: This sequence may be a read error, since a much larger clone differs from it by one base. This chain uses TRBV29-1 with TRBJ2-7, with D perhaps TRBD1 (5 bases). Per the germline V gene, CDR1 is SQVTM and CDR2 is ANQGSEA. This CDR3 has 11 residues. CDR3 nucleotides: TGCAGCGTTGATGAAGGGGCCGAGCACTACTTC. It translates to CSVDEGAEHYF.

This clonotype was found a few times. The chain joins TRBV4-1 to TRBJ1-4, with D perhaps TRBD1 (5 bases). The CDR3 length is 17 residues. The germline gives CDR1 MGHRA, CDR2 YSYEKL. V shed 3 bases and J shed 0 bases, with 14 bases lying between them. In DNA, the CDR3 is TGCGCCAGCAGCCAGAATTTTCCGGGACCAACTAATGAAAAACTGTTTTTT. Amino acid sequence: CASSQNFPGPTNEKLFF.